This passage covers 3 T cell receptor beta chains from one sample sequenced in a study of blood T cell repertoires in COVID-19. Using immunoSEQ multiplex PCR, the repertoire was profiled, and TCRdb retains in-frame clones only, with some absent. Counted here are about 400,000 clones, 80% to 90% occurring once; the ten biggest clones make up 0.95% to 1.5%. Sequenced: peripheral blood. These receptors all come from a middle-aged man with acute or convalescent COVID-19.

The chain employs TRBV30 and TRBJ2-6, with 7 bases matching TRBD1. Germline assignment: CDR1 GTSNPN and CDR2 SVGIG (reference sequence). This CDR3 has 17 residues. J gave up 2 bases and V 3 bases, and 10 bases lay outside the gene matches. The CDR3 nucleotides are TGTGCCTGGAGGAGGGGGACAGCCCATCCTGGGGCCAACGTCCTGACTTTC. Translating gives CAWRRGTAHPGANVLTF.

The V and J genes are TRBV27 and TRBJ1-1, with 8 positions matching TRBD1. Trimming removed 7 bases from V and 1 base from J; junction bases left unmatched: 5. Germline CDR1 reads MNHEY; CDR2 reads SMNVEV (reference sequence). The CDR3 contains 14 residues. This CDR3 is CASTFTGGNTEAFF. As DNA, the CDR3 is TGTGCCAGCACCTTCACAGGGGGGAACACTGAAGCTTTCTTT.

This chain connects TRBV3-1 (or the pseudogene TRBV3-2) to TRBJ2-5; TRBD1 matches at 10 bases. Germline values: CDR1 LGHDT, CDR2 YNNKEL (reference sequence). The CDR3 has 16 amino acids. Trimming cost V 4 bases and J 5 bases; bases outside gene matches: 10. Here the CDR3 reads CASSLRDRGLSETQYF. CDR3 DNA sequence: TGTGCCAGCAGCCTCCGGGACAGGGGACTGTCTGAGACCCAGTACTTC.